The rows below give T cell receptor beta chains drawn from one sample of a study of CD4 T cells in relation to SARS-CoV-2 and coronaviruses. Antigen specificity for these receptors is unknown. Generated by immunoSEQ multiplex PCR, the TCRdb table keeps only in-frame clones and is missing some. The sample carries around 16,000 clones, 75% to 85% recorded once. Sequences were obtained from CD4+ T cells from PBMCs, cultured in vitro. Receptors originate from a human donor in good health. Each CDR3 is given with its conserved first and last residue. A D gene is named only where the DNA matches it firmly. Rows give clone size only sometimes, using once, few, many, or a class for an expanded clone.

clone_size	v_call	d_call	j_call	cdr3_aa	cdr3_nt
-	TRBV6-5	TRBD2	TRBJ2-1	CASAWLADYNEQFF	TGTGCCAGCGCATGGCTAGCGGATTACAATGAGCAGTTCTTC
-	TRBV6-5	TRBD2	TRBJ2-1	CASSKRTSGSYEQFF	TGTGCCAGCAGTAAACGTACTAGCGGGAGTTATGAGCAGTTCTTC
-	TRBV7-9	-	TRBJ1-1	CASSGDPHTEAFF	TGTGCCAGCAGTGGCGACCCTCATACTGAAGCTTTCTTT
-	TRBV10-3	-	TRBJ2-7	CATSPLDNEQYF	TGTGCCACCTCCCCGCTAGACAACGAGCAGTACTTC
-	TRBV19	-	TRBJ1-1	CASSIRQGTEAFF	TGTGCCAGTAGTATCCGTCAGGGCACTGAAGCTTTCTTT
-	TRBV5-6	TRBD1	TRBJ1-1	CASSLPGGTEAFF	TGTGCCAGCAGCTTGCCAGGGGGCACTGAAGCTTTCTTT
once	TRBV21-1	-	TRBJ1-2	CASSHPDRGGDYGYTF	TGTGCCAGCAGCCACCCCGACAGGGGTGGGGACTATGGCTACACCTTC
-	TRBV7-9	-	TRBJ2-7	CASSPDRYEQYF	TGTGCCAGCAGTCCTGACAGGTACGAGCAGTACTTC
-	TRBV7-3	TRBD2	TRBJ2-6	CASSLRTSGTGANVLTF	TGTGCCAGCAGCTTAAGGACTAGCGGGACTGGGGCCAACGTCCTGACTTTC
-	TRBV3-1/TRBV3-2	-	TRBJ2-2	CASSQEVDSTNTGELFF	TGTGCCAGCAGCCAAGAGGTAGATTCGACGAACACCGGGGAGCTGTTTTTT
-	TRBV19	-	TRBJ1-2	CASSIDKGNYGYTF	TGTGCCAGTAGTATAGACAAGGGAAACTATGGCTACACCTTC
-	TRBV10-3	-	TRBJ2-1	CAISGTGEQFF	TGTGCCATCAGTGGGACTGGTGAGCAGTTCTTC
-	TRBV3-1/TRBV3-2	-	TRBJ2-7	CASSQDSRSGYEQYF	TGTGCCAGCAGCCAAGACTCTAGGTCGGGCTACGAGCAGTACTTC
-	TRBV5-5	TRBD2	TRBJ2-7	CASSFLASGGEQYF	TGTGCCAGCAGCTTTTTGGCTAGCGGGGGCGAGCAGTACTTC
-	TRBV14	-	TRBJ1-1	CASSPYSWSLYRPGTEAFF	TGTGCCAGCAGCCCCTACTCCTGGTCTTTATATCGACCGGGCACTGAAGCTTTCTTT
-	TRBV19	-	TRBJ2-3	CASSVNPRADTQYF	TGTGCCAGTAGCGTCAATCCTCGGGCAGATACGCAGTATTTT
-	TRBV7-3	-	TRBJ2-1	CASSYFGGTHLNEQFF	TGTGCCAGCAGTTATTTCGGCGGGACCCATCTCAATGAGCAGTTCTTC
few	TRBV5-8	-	TRBJ2-7	CASSLELATIF	TGTGCCAGCAGCTTGGAATTAGCGACAATCTTC
few	TRBV5-1	-	TRBJ2-7	CASRSLTPLQYF	TGCGCCAGCAGGAGCCTTACCCCATTGCAGTACTTC
-	TRBV9	TRBD1	TRBJ2-6	CASSSGQGFWANVLTF	TGTGCCAGCAGCTCGGGACAGGGTTTCTGGGCCAACGTCCTGACTTTC
-	TRBV23-1	TRBD1	TRBJ2-1	CASSQLPGHTTGNEQFF	TGCGCCAGCAGTCAGTTGCCGGGACACACGACAGGGAATGAGCAGTTCTTC
-	TRBV6-1	-	TRBJ2-6	CASSDSPSGANVLTF	TGTGCCAGCAGTGATAGCCCCTCTGGGGCCAACGTCCTGACTTTC
-	TRBV30	-	TRBJ2-1	CAWSGDMGLEEQFF	TGTGCCTGGAGTGGGGACATGGGGCTAGAGGAGCAGTTCTTC
-	TRBV2	-	TRBJ2-7	CASSLGDEQYF	TGTGCCAGCAGTTTGGGGGACGAGCAGTACTTC
-	TRBV13	TRBD1	TRBJ1-4	CASSLRTGGEKLFF	TGTGCCAGCAGCTTAAGGACAGGGGGGGAAAAACTGTTTTTT
-	TRBV7-9	-	TRBJ2-2	CASSLVVSTGELFF	TGTGCCAGCAGCTTAGTGGTCAGCACCGGGGAGCTGTTTTTT